This T cell receptor beta chain is drawn from a study of early T cells in non-severe SARS-CoV-2 infection. The study's findings and limits: VDJdb matches were skewed toward anti-spike CD8 T cell responses.

A note on this clonotype: The antigen is undetermined.

A single record per CDR3 protein comes from TCRdb applying MiXCR to the 5' RACE reads. The data contain tens of thousands of distinct CDR3 sequences, around 12% of them seen just once; the ten biggest clones take up under 4%. The CDR3 covers 15 residues. J was trimmed by 4 bases and V by 6 bases; bases with no gene match: 7. The sequencing sample was made of whole blood. The chain employs TRBV12-3 or TRBV12-4 and TRBJ1-5, with 9 nucleotides matching TRBD1. The source is an adult who was a healthcare worker with PCR-confirmed SARS-CoV-2 infection or an uninfected control (not recorded which). The CDR3 loop reads CASRAGTGSNQPQHF. The CDR3 DNA follows: TGTGCCAGCAGAGCGGGGACAGGGAGTAATCAGCCCCAGCATTTT.